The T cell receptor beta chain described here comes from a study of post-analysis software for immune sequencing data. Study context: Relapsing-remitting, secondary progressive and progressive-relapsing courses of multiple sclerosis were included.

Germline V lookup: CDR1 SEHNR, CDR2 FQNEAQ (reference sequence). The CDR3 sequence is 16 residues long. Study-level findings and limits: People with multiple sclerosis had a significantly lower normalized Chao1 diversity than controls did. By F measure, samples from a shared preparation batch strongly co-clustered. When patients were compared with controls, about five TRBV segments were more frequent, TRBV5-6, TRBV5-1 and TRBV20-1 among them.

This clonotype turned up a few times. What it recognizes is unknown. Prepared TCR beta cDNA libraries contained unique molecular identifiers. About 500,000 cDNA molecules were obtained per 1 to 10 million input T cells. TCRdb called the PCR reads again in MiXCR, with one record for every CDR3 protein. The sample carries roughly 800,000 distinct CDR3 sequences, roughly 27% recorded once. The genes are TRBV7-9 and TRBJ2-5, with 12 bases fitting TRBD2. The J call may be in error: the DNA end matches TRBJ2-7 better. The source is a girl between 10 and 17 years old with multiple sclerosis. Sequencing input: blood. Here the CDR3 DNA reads TGTGCCAGCAGCATCCTAGGACTAGCGGGAAGTATCGAGCAGTACTTC. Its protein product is CASSILGLAGSIEQYF.